The 29 T cell receptor beta chains given below trace back to one sample, sequenced in a study of OX40 agonist ivuxolimab in advanced cancers. Library construction relied on the immunoSEQ multiplex PCR assay. TCRdb re-hosts the immuneACCESS table, in-frame sequences only. Its copies lack some clones; in the studies checked, an unresolved V gene accounts for under half of them, and the cause for the rest is not known. Within this sample are under 45,000 clones, with around 83% of them counted one time only. The biggest ten clones account for less than 2% of the sample. The sequences come from CD4+ or CD8+ T cells sorted from blood, collected in a trial of the OX40 agonist ivuxolimab. The receptors were gathered from an adult with an advanced solid tumor such as melanoma, head and neck, liver or kidney cancer.

The rearrangement links TRBV15 to TRBJ2-2, with 7 bases identical to TRBD1. CDR3 length: 13 residues. CDR1 and CDR2 (germline): LNHNV, YYDKDF (reference sequence). V lost 8 bases and J lost 5; bases outside the gene matches: 5. The CDR3 DNA reads as TGTGCCACCCGGGACAGACAAACCGGGGAGCTGTTTTTT. Translated, it gives CATRDRQTGELFF.

This sequence joins TRBV6-6 and TRBJ1-2, with TRBD1 matching over 12 bases. The V gene end was trimmed by 4 bases and the J gene end by 7 bases; junction bases not matched to a gene: 7. The germline V gene has CDR1 MNHNY and CDR2 SVGAGI (reference sequence). The CDR3 has 15 residues. The CDR3 loop reads CASSFTGTGGSGYTF. In DNA, the CDR3 is TGTGCCAGCAGTTTTACCGGGACAGGGGGCTCTGGCTACACCTTC.

The chain is built from TRBV5-4 and TRBJ2-1; TRBD2 matches at 11 bases. Germline V gives CDR1 SGHNT, CDR2 YYREEE (reference sequence). The CDR3 runs 18 residues. The V segment lost 0 bases and the J segment 4 bases; nucleotides outside the gene matches: 9. CDR3: CASSLAASGGFPYNEQFF. CDR3 nucleotides: TGTGCCAGCAGCTTGGCTGCTAGCGGGGGGTTCCCATACAATGAGCAGTTCTTC.

This sequence joins TRBV2 and TRBJ2-5; D is ambiguous. Deletions cut 2 bases from V and 6 bases from J, with 1 base between. Germline loops: CDR1 SNHLY, CDR2 FYNNEI. This CDR3 contains 10 residues. The CDR3 region has the DNA TGTGCCAGCAGTGAACAGACCCAGTACTTC. Amino acids: CASSEQTQYF.

The rearrangement uses TRBV19 and TRBJ2-3, with D perhaps TRBD1 or TRBD2 (5 bases each). CDR3 length: 15 amino acids. Trimming pared 6 bases from V and 4 bases from J, leaving 17 bases between. The germline gives CDR1 LNHDA, CDR2 SQIVND (reference sequence). CDR3 sequence reads: CASSLGPTIADTQYF. The CDR3 DNA is TGTGCCAGTAGCCTGGGACCCACGATCGCAGATACGCAGTATTTT. Using reference TRBV19 and TRBJ2-3 for the parts outside the CDR3, the full variable domain is DGGITQSPKYLFRKEGQNVTLSCEQNLNHDAMYWYRQDPGQGLRLIYYSQIVNDFQKGDIAEGYSVSREKKESFPLTVTSAQKNPTAFYLCASSLGPTIADTQYFGPGTRLTVL.

The chain couples TRBV28 to TRBJ2-1; D tentatively reads TRBD1 or TRBD2 (5 bases each). CDR3 length: 14 amino acids. The V gene's germline CDR1 is MDHEN and CDR2 SYDVKM. V gave up 4 bases and J gave up 7 bases, with 14 bases separating them. CDR3 protein: CASSSRRGRNEQFF. The CDR3 DNA sequence: TGTGCCAGCAGTTCCCGACGGGGCAGGAATGAGCAGTTCTTC.

This clone was picked up one time. This rearrangement joins TRBV29-1 to TRBJ2-5; the match to TRBD1 covers 8 bases. With 7 bases clipped from V and 5 bases from J, the junction kept 6 bases outside the gene matches. Germline lookup yields CDR1 SQVTM and CDR2 ANQGSEA. This CDR3 has 12 amino acids. CDR3 nucleotide sequence: TGCAGCGATCTCGACAGGGGTGAGACCCAGTACTTC. Its protein is CSDLDRGETQYF.

The rearrangement links TRBV19 to TRBJ2-2; a possible D gene is TRBD1 (5 bases). CDR3 length: 14 amino acids. The V end was cut by 6 bases, the J end by 5 bases, with 13 bases between. Germline V gene sequence: CDR1 LNHDA, CDR2 SQIVND (reference sequence). CDR3 loop: CASRSWTRTGELFF. The CDR3 DNA reads as TGTGCCAGTAGAAGTTGGACAAGAACCGGGGAGCTGTTTTTT.

The chain uses TRBV7-6 and TRBJ2-7; D tentatively reads TRBD1 or TRBD2 (5 bases each). V was clipped by 5 bases and J by 0 bases, with 14 bases between them. CDR1 is SGHVS, CDR2 FNYEAQ, per germline. CDR3 length: 15 residues. DNA for the CDR3: TGTGCCAGCAGCCCCGGGGCTGGACTCTCCTACGAGCAGTACTTC. This codes for CASSPGAGLSYEQYF. Full variable domain (missing parts from reference TRBV7-6 and TRBJ2-7): GAGVSQSPRYKVTKRGQDVALRCDPISGHVSLYWYRQALGQGPEFLTYFNYEAQQDKSGLPNDRFSAERPEGSISTLTIQRTEQRDSAMYRCASSPGAGLSYEQYFGPGTRLTVT.

The J gene is TRBJ1-4, the V gene TRBV5-1; a possible D gene is TRBD1 (5 bases). V lost 7 bases to trimming and J lost 7 bases, with 14 bases between them. Germline V gene data show CDR1 as SGHRS and CDR2 as YFSETQ. The length of the CDR3 is 13 residues. CDR3 bases: TGCGCCAGCGCACAGGTTGATAGTGAAAAACTGTTTTTT. Protein: CASAQVDSEKLFF.

The V gene is TRBV27, the J gene TRBJ2-7; 10 bases match TRBD1. CDR3 size: 15 residues. After removal of 4 bases from V and 2 bases from J, the junction contained 5 bases not matched to a gene. The germline gives CDR1 MNHEY, CDR2 SMNVEV (reference sequence). The CDR3 sequence: CASSYKDRGTYEQYF. For the CDR3, the DNA is TGTGCCAGCAGTTATAAGGACAGGGGGACCTACGAGCAGTACTTC.

Points on this clone: This sample also contains other DNA sequences that code for the same CDR3. The V and J genes are TRBV18 and TRBJ1-1; D call uncertain. V was trimmed by 2 bases and J by 0 bases, leaving 19 bases between them. This CDR3 is 18 amino acids long. Germline-derived CDR1 and CDR2 are KGHSH and LQKENI. CDR3 amino acids: CASSPGPDPWEVNTEAFF. Here the CDR3 DNA reads TGTGCCAGCTCACCAGGGCCAGACCCTTGGGAAGTGAACACTGAAGCTTTCTTT.

This clone was seen more than once but under ten times. The chain employs TRBV5-1 and TRBJ1-4; TRBD1 aligns across 10 bases. Germline CDR1 SGHRS, CDR2 YFSETQ. V lost 0 bases and J lost 6; bases outside the gene matches: 2. CDR3 size: 15 residues. The CDR3 is CASSLAGTGDEKLFF. The CDR3 region has the DNA TGCGCCAGCAGCTTGGCCGGGACAGGGGATGAAAAACTGTTTTTT.

The V call is TRBV5-6, the J call TRBJ1-2; 8 bases align to TRBD1. This CDR3 comprises 15 residues. V lost 4 bases and J lost 7; bases outside the gene matches: 12. CDR1 is SGHDT, CDR2 YYEEEE, per germline. The CDR3 DNA is TGTGCCAGCAGCCGGGGGGGGCAGGGGGCGTCTGGCTACACCTTC. As protein: CASSRGGQGASGYTF.

In the case of this clone: Sequence at one end of the junction differs from germline and may be a read error. The rearrangement links TRBV2 to TRBJ2-7, with TRBD2 matching over 8 bases. Germline V CDR1 and CDR2: SNHLY, FYNNEI. The CDR3 contains 12 residues. The CDR3 is CASSERSGGPLF. The CDR3 DNA sequence: TGTGCCAGCAGTGAACGAAGCGGGGGCCCCCTCTTC.

On this clone: Other DNA sequences of this sample code for an identical CDR3. The chain carries TRBV5-1 and TRBJ1-3; the D is unclear. Germline V CDR1 and CDR2: SGHRS, YFSETQ. The germline V and J ends were trimmed by 0 bases and 3 bases, with 7 bases remaining between them. The CDR3 is 14 amino acids. This CDR3 is CASSLAGYGNTIYF. The CDR3 DNA reads TGCGCCAGCAGCTTGGCGGGGTATGGAAACACCATATATTTT.

This sequence joins TRBV6-1 and TRBJ2-7, with D possibly TRBD1 on 5 matching bases. The CDR3 extends over 12 amino acids. V lost 2 bases, J lost 3 bases, and 5 bases lay in between. Germline V CDR1 and CDR2: MNHNS, SASEGT. The CDR3 DNA reads TGTGCCAGCAGTGAAAGGGGCTACGAGCAGTACTTC. Protein: CASSERGYEQYF.

The J gene is TRBJ2-6, the V gene TRBV5-1; D is possibly TRBD1 (6 bases). This CDR3 comprises 15 residues. Looked up from germline, CDR1 is SGHRS and CDR2 is YFSETQ. With 4 bases removed from V and 2 bases from J, the gap between germline ends came to 10 bases. The CDR3 here is CASSPQGPGANVLTF. The CDR3 DNA follows: TGCGCCAGCAGCCCCCAGGGGCCTGGGGCCAACGTCCTGACTTTC.

The gene calls are TRBV6-6 and TRBJ2-5; D call uncertain. CDR1 is MNHNY and CDR2 is SVGAGI in the germline V gene (reference sequence). The CDR3 is made up of 13 amino acids. The V gene lost 6 bases and the J gene lost 2 bases, with 10 bases spanning the gap. The CDR3 reads CASRLFRQETQYF. As DNA, the CDR3 is TGTGCCAGCAGATTATTCCGACAAGAGACCCAGTACTTC.

The chain combines TRBV19 with TRBJ1-3; D not certain. The CDR3 is 14 amino acids. Germline V gene sequence: CDR1 LNHDA, CDR2 SQIVND (reference sequence). V gave up 8 bases and J gave up 0 bases, with 11 bases separating them. The DNA for the CDR3 is TGTGCCAGTCGGGTGGGCTCCTCTGGAAACACCATATATTTT. This gives the protein CASRVGSSGNTIYF.

This chain links TRBV10-3 with TRBJ2-5, with D tentatively TRBD2 (6 bases). The germline gives CDR1 ENHRY, CDR2 SYGVKD. There are 16 residues in the CDR3. Deletions cut 4 bases from V and 4 bases from J, with 19 bases between. CDR3 sequence: CAISGSGSPSSETQYF. In DNA form, the CDR3 reads TGTGCCATCAGTGGTTCCGGGAGTCCCAGCTCAGAGACCCAGTACTTC.

V usage is TRBV7-9 and J usage is TRBJ1-3; 8 nucleotides agree with TRBD1. This CDR3 spans 15 amino acids. Germline lookup yields CDR1 SEHNR and CDR2 FQNEAQ (reference sequence). The J segment lost 3 bases and the V segment lost 5 bases, leaving 6 bases of the junction unmatched. The DNA of the CDR3 is TGTGCCAGCAGCGTAGGGACAGGACGTGGAAACACCATATATTTT. Amino acid sequence: CASSVGTGRGNTIYF.

V gene TRBV7-9 combines with J gene TRBJ2-1; TRBD2 matches 8 bases. The CDR3 sequence is 16 residues long. Germline V CDR1 and CDR2: SEHNR, FQNEAQ (reference sequence). The V and J ends lost 1 base and 7 bases, in that order; junction bases with no gene match: 9. CDR3 sequence: CASSLEGLAGRNEQFF. The CDR3, as DNA: TGTGCCAGCAGCTTAGAAGGGTTAGCGGGAAGGAATGAGCAGTTCTTC.

The CDR3 reads CASSVVGSERETQYF. The CDR3 DNA follows: TGTGCCAGCAGCGTAGTGGGATCGGAGAGGGAGACCCAGTACTTC. V usage is TRBV9 and J usage is TRBJ2-5; D call uncertain. Germline-derived CDR1 and CDR2 are SGDLS and YYNGEE. The V end was cut by 0 bases, the J end by 5 bases, with 14 bases between. This CDR3 region has 15 residues.

This clone has just one count. J is TRBJ1-2 and V is TRBV2; the match to TRBD1 covers 7 bases. Losses at the gene ends were 6 bases for V and 2 bases for J; bases not matched to a gene: 6. Germline CDR1 reads SNHLY; CDR2 reads FYNNEI. This CDR3 is built from 14 residues. This CDR3 reads CASSPLQGNYGYTF. CDR3 nucleotides: TGTGCCAGCAGCCCTTTACAGGGGAACTATGGCTACACCTTC.

V is TRBV1 and J is TRBJ2-7; TRBD2 is the table's D call and was not checked against the DNA. TRBV1 is annotated as a pseudogene. The CDR3 sequence is 19 residues long. CDR3 DNA sequence: TGCACCAGCAGCCAAGAGCGCGGTAGCGGGGGCAACCGCTCCTACGAGCAGTACTTC. It codes for CTSSQERGSGGNRSYEQYF.

The V call is TRBV7-9, the J call TRBJ2-1, with D unresolved. The V gene lost 11 bases and the J gene lost 4 bases, with 12 bases spanning the gap. This CDR3 region has 12 residues. Germline V gene data show CDR1 as SEHNR and CDR2 as FQNEAQ (reference sequence). CDR3 residues: CAASGKYNEQFF. The CDR3 nucleotides are TGTGCCGCTTCCGGCAAATACAATGAGCAGTTCTTC.

This chain's CDR3 is CASSFVGTEEGLYEQYF. CDR3 sequence (DNA): TGTGCCAGCAGCTTTGTTGGGACAGAAGAAGGGCTCTACGAGCAGTACTTC. This chain joins TRBV12-1 and TRBJ2-7; the table's D call TRBD1 went unverified against the DNA. TRBV12-1 is recorded as a pseudogene. The CDR3 is made up of 17 amino acids.

In this sample, this clone turned up once. The V and J genes are TRBV28 and TRBJ1-2; TRBD1 might be the D (5 bases). This CDR3 contains 16 residues. The germline CDR1 and CDR2 sequences are MDHEN and SYDVKM. Deletions cut 3 bases from V and 2 bases from J, with 16 bases between. This chain's CDR3 is CASSFVKGRVNYGYTF. The CDR3 nucleotides are TGTGCCAGCAGTTTTGTCAAGGGGAGGGTAAACTATGGCTACACCTTC.